One sample yielded the 32 T cell receptor beta chains listed below, sequenced in a study of T cell responses to AZD1222 COVID-19 vaccine. Produced via immunoSEQ multiplex PCR; TCRdb's table is partial and in-frame only. The sample holds around 150,000 clones, 90% to 95% seen once. The specimen comprised peripheral blood, sampled 28 days after the second AZD1222 dose. Receptor source: an adult who received the AZD1222 COVID-19 vaccine.

The chain uses TRBV10-3 and TRBJ1-6; 9 bases fit TRBD1. V was pared by 2 bases and J by 7 bases, with 3 bases of the junction left unmatched. Germline loops: CDR1 ENHRY, CDR2 SYGVKD. There are 15 residues in the CDR3. The CDR3 spells CAISEQTGGNSPLHF. The CDR3 coding sequence is TGTGCCATCAGTGAGCAAACAGGGGGCAATTCACCCCTCCACTTT.

Remarks on this clone: Distinct nucleotide sequences in the sample also encode this CDR3. The rearrangement uses TRBV29-1 and TRBJ2-7, with 7 bases matching TRBD2. There are 12 residues in the CDR3. The germline gives CDR1 SQVTM, CDR2 ANQGSEA. The J segment lost 3 bases and the V segment lost 3 bases, leaving 2 bases of the junction unmatched. Here the CDR3 DNA reads TGCAGCGTTGAGCTAGCGGACTACGAGCAGTACTTC. It is translated as CSVELADYEQYF.

The rearrangement links TRBV18 to TRBJ2-1, with a possible D match to TRBD1 (6 bases). The CDR3 has 16 amino acids. V lost 3 bases to trimming and J lost 0 bases, with 12 bases between them. CDR1 is KGHSH, CDR2 LQKENI, per germline. The CDR3 DNA reads TGTGCCAGCTCACCCTATGACAGGAGCTCCTACAATGAGCAGTTCTTC. Amino acids: CASSPYDRSSYNEQFF.

J is TRBJ2-3 and V is TRBV5-6; 10 positions agree with TRBD2. Germline trimming cut 2 bases from V and 4 bases from J; bases unmatched to any gene: 4. The CDR3 is 15 residues long. The germline V gene has CDR1 SGHDT and CDR2 YYEEEE. In nucleotides, the CDR3 is TGTGCCAGCAGCTTCCAGCGGGGGGGCGCAGATACGCAGTATTTT. As protein: CASSFQRGGADTQYF.

The V call is TRBV12-3 or TRBV12-4, the J call TRBJ1-5, with D unclear. The V end was cut by 3 bases, the J end by 5 bases, with 5 bases between. CDR3 length equals 12 residues. CDR3 in amino acids: CASSFGDQPQHF. CDR3 sequence (DNA): TGTGCCAGCAGTTTCGGGGATCAGCCCCAGCATTTT.

The chain links TRBV28 to TRBJ1-5; D is possibly TRBD1 (6 bases). V shed 6 bases and J shed 5 bases, with 11 bases lying between them. The CDR3 runs 13 residues. Germline CDR1 and CDR2: MDHEN and SYDVKM. In DNA form, the CDR3 reads TGTGCCAGCAGAGGGCAGGGGTATCAGCCCCAGCATTTT. Translating it yields CASRGQGYQPQHF.

V and J are TRBV4-1 and TRBJ2-7; TRBD1 matches at 11 bases. The length of the CDR3 is 15 residues. Germline V lookup: CDR1 MGHRA, CDR2 YSYEKL. Trimming cost V 4 bases and J 3 bases; bases outside gene matches: 5. The CDR3 DNA is TGCGCCAGCAGCCGGGGACAGGGGGGCTTCTACGAGCAGTACTTC. This gives the protein CASSRGQGGFYEQYF.

In its sample, this clone was seen once. The chain joins TRBV19 to TRBJ1-5, with 8 bases matching TRBD1. V lost 5 bases to trimming and J lost 1 base; unmatched junction nucleotides: 4. The V gene's germline CDR1 is LNHDA and CDR2 SQIVND (reference sequence). The CDR3 totals 15 residues. Written as DNA, the CDR3 is TGTGCCAGTAGTGCTGGGACAGGAAGCAATCAGCCCCAGCATTTT. Protein product: CASSAGTGSNQPQHF.

The chain recombines TRBV7-9 with TRBJ2-3; no reliable D call. The V end lost 2 bases, the J end lost 0 bases, and 6 bases lay between the germline ends. The length of the CDR3 is 14 residues. Germline-derived CDR1 and CDR2 are SEHNR and FQNEAQ (reference sequence). The CDR3: CASSLSASTDTQYF. DNA for the CDR3: TGTGCCAGCAGCTTAAGCGCAAGCACAGATACGCAGTATTTT.

The chain has TRBV5-1 and TRBJ1-4; no reliable D call. V was cut by 1 base and J by 8 bases, with 9 bases left in between. The CDR3 has 13 residues. Germline V gene sequence: CDR1 SGHRS, CDR2 YFSETQ. CDR3 sequence (DNA): TGCGCCAGCAGCTTGTTTTTGGGGGAAAAACTGTTTTTT. Protein product: CASSLFLGEKLFF.

This clone was seen just once. This sequence joins TRBV6-4 and TRBJ2-2, with TRBD2 identical over 7 bases. The CDR3 has 14 residues. CDR1 MRHNA and CDR2 SNTAGT come from the germline V gene. The V and J ends lost 3 bases and 3 bases, in that order; junction bases with no gene match: 1. DNA for the CDR3: TGTGCCAGCAGTGATACTAGCGACACCGGGGAGCTGTTTTTT. It is translated as CASSDTSDTGELFF.

V and J are TRBV7-8 and TRBJ1-6; TRBD1 is a possible D gene (5 bases). This CDR3 contains 12 residues. The germline V gene encodes CDR1 SGHVS and CDR2 FQNEAQ. With 8 bases removed from V and 7 bases from J, the gap between germline ends came to 9 bases. CDR3: CASGGDNSPLHF. The CDR3 coding sequence is TGTGCCAGCGGAGGGGACAATTCACCCCTCCACTTT.

This clone was recorded only once. The J gene is TRBJ2-3, the V gene TRBV5-5, with D perhaps matching TRBD1 (5 bases). This CDR3 has 17 residues. The germline V gene has CDR1 SGHKS and CDR2 YYEKEE (reference sequence). V was shortened by 4 bases and J by 0 bases, with 18 bases between the two germline ends. CDR3 sequence reads: CASSMTLVQASTDTQYF. CDR3 in DNA: TGTGCCAGCAGCATGACCCTTGTACAGGCTAGCACAGATACGCAGTATTTT. Looking up the rest from reference TRBV5-5 and TRBJ2-3 gives the full variable domain: DAGVTQSPTHLIKTRGQQVTLRCSPISGHKSVSWYQQVLGQGPQFIFQYYEKEERGRGNFPDRFSARQFPNYSSELNVNALLLGDSALYLCASSMTLVQASTDTQYFGPGTRLTVL.

The rearrangement uses TRBV3-1 (or the pseudogene TRBV3-2) and TRBJ1-2; D is ambiguous. Germline V gene lookup returns CDR1 LGHDT and CDR2 YNNKEL (reference sequence). V dropped 3 bases and J dropped 4 bases, with 9 bases sitting between them. The CDR3 sequence is 13 residues long. The CDR3 reads CASSHAGIYGYTF. CDR3 DNA sequence: TGTGCCAGCAGCCACGCGGGAATCTATGGCTACACCTTC.

The CDR3 DNA is TGTGCCATCAACCCCTCTGGAAACACCATATATTTT. It translates to CAINPSGNTIYF. J is TRBJ1-3 and V is TRBV10-3; D is uncertain. The germline CDR1 and CDR2 sequences are ENHRY and SYGVKD. The CDR3 length is 12 residues. V shed 7 bases and J shed 0 bases, with 4 bases lying between them.

The DNA for the CDR3 is TGTGCCAGCAGCTCCTCCGGGGGTAATGGCTACACCTTC. Its translation is CASSSSGGNGYTF. The rearrangement links TRBV11-2 to TRBJ1-2; the D gene is possibly TRBD1 (5 bases). Germline V lookup: CDR1 SGHAT, CDR2 FQNNGV. The CDR3 consists of 13 residues. Trimming took off 4 bases at V and 6 bases at J, with 12 bases between the two ends.

The chain has TRBV7-3 and TRBJ2-1; D unclear. Looked up from germline, CDR1 is SGHTA and CDR2 is FQGTGA. Deletions cut 4 bases from V and 9 bases from J, with 16 bases between. The CDR3 loop spans 14 amino acids. CDR3 protein: CASSSHLSPSEQFF. In nucleotides, the CDR3 is TGTGCCAGCAGCTCCCATCTCTCACCCAGTGAGCAGTTCTTC.

The DNA for the CDR3 is TGCGCCAGCAGCTTCGGAGTTAGCACAGATACGCAGTATTTT. It encodes CASSFGVSTDTQYF. This chain connects TRBV5-1 to TRBJ2-3; no firm D call. V was clipped by 2 bases and J by 0 bases, with 7 bases between them. The CDR3 has 14 amino acids. Germline loops: CDR1 SGHRS, CDR2 YFSETQ.

The rearrangement links TRBV3-1 (or the pseudogene TRBV3-2) to TRBJ1-1, with a weak D call TRBD1 (5 bases). The CDR3 length is 15 residues. Germline CDR1 reads LGHDT; CDR2 reads YNNKEL (reference sequence). V was cut by 4 bases and J by 7 bases, with 19 bases left in between. The CDR3 region has the DNA TGTGCCAGCAGCCGCCCAAGAGCGGGGCTTCATGAAGCTTTCTTT. It specifies CASSRPRAGLHEAFF.

The chain carries TRBV11-3 and TRBJ1-2, with D unclear. Germline V gives CDR1 SGHNT, CDR2 YENEEA. The CDR3 consists of 13 residues. The V end was cut by 4 bases, the J end by 4 bases, with 10 bases between. CDR3 nucleotide sequence: TGTGCCAGCAGCTCCAAAACTAGCTATGGCTACACCTTC. Its translation is CASSSKTSYGYTF.

The V gene is TRBV18, the J gene TRBJ1-5; 9 bases fit TRBD1. This CDR3 contains 16 residues. CDR1 KGHSH and CDR2 LQKENI come from the germline V gene. V lost 3 bases, J lost 2 bases, and 5 bases stayed unmatched. The CDR3: CASSPGQGSGNQPQHF. CDR3 coding DNA: TGTGCCAGCTCACCGGGACAGGGTTCGGGCAATCAGCCCCAGCATTTT. Drawing the rest from reference TRBV18 and TRBJ1-5, the complete variable domain is NAGVMQNPRHLVRRRGQEARLRCSPMKGHSHVYWYRQLPEEGLKFMVYLQKENIIDESGMPKERFSAEFPKEGPSILRIQQVVRGDSAAYFCASSPGQGSGNQPQHFGDGTRLSIL.

This clone appeared once. The rearrangement joins TRBV15 to TRBJ2-5; 7 positions match TRBD1. Germline CDR1 LNHNV, CDR2 YYDKDF (reference sequence). This CDR3 contains 14 residues. V shed 0 bases, J shed 5 bases, and the junction held 3 bases outside the gene matches. The CDR3 DNA reads as TGTGCCACCAGCAGAGATAGGGGGCGGGAGACCCAGTACTTC. Protein product: CATSRDRGRETQYF.

The chain couples TRBV6-2 or TRBV6-3 to TRBJ2-6; D not resolved. V was clipped by 3 bases and J by 0 bases, with 6 bases between them. The CDR3 spans 15 residues. In germline, CDR1 is MNHEY, CDR2 SVGEGT. The DNA for the CDR3 is TGTGCCAGCAGTTATCGACCCTCTGGGGCCAACGTCCTGACTTTC. Its translation is CASSYRPSGANVLTF.

The chain recombines TRBV2 with TRBJ1-4; the D gene is possibly TRBD1 (5 bases). This CDR3 has 13 residues. Germline assignment: CDR1 SNHLY and CDR2 FYNNEI. Trimming shortened V by 5 bases and J by 8 bases, and 12 bases separated the two germline ends. The CDR3 sequence is CASSLGPREKLFF. DNA of the CDR3: TGTGCCAGCAGTTTGGGACCCCGGGAAAAACTGTTTTTT.

The J gene is TRBJ1-1, the V gene TRBV19; maybe TRBD1 (6 bases). Germline CDR1 LNHDA, CDR2 SQIVND (reference sequence). The V gene lost 3 bases and the J gene lost 0 bases, with 8 bases spanning the gap. There are 14 residues in the CDR3. The CDR3 reads CASSMGGLNTEAFF. CDR3 nucleotides: TGTGCCAGTAGTATGGGGGGGCTGAACACTGAAGCTTTCTTT.

Here the CDR3 DNA reads TGTGCCAGCAGCTCGCGGGACTGGAACACCGGGGAGCTGTTTTTT. Its protein product is CASSSRDWNTGELFF. The chain has TRBV7-9 and TRBJ2-2, with a possible D match to TRBD2 (6 bases). Trimming stripped 4 bases from V and 1 base from J, with 10 bases between. Germline CDR1 SEHNR, CDR2 FQNEAQ (reference sequence). The CDR3 has 15 amino acids.

The chain links TRBV19 to TRBJ2-7; maybe TRBD1 (6 bases). The V gene lost 6 bases and the J gene lost 4 bases, with 13 bases spanning the gap. The CDR3 length is 13 residues. Germline CDR1 and CDR2: LNHDA and SQIVND (reference sequence). CDR3 sequence: CASSDRLNYEQYF. The CDR3 bases are TGTGCCAGTAGCGACAGGCTCAATTACGAGCAGTACTTC.

J is TRBJ2-7 and V is TRBV12-5, with 7 bases matching TRBD1. From germline, CDR1 is LGHNT and CDR2 FRNRAP. With V trimmed by 6 bases and J by 6 bases, 14 bases remained unmatched. This CDR3 contains 15 residues. The CDR3 region has the DNA TGTGCTAGTGGCTCCTCCCGGGACAGTTTCCTCGAGCAGTACTTC. As protein: CASGSSRDSFLEQYF.

The chain carries TRBV6-4 and TRBJ1-2; no reliable D call. The V gene's germline CDR1 is MRHNA and CDR2 SNTAGT. The germline V and J ends were trimmed by 2 bases and 8 bases, with 12 bases remaining between them. The CDR3 is made up of 13 amino acids. CDR3 nucleotide sequence: TGTGCCAGCAGTGACGGCTATCCGTCGGGCTACACCTTC. As protein: CASSDGYPSGYTF.

The gene calls are TRBV29-1 and TRBJ1-4; 8 bases align to TRBD1. In germline, CDR1 is SQVTM, CDR2 ANQGSEA. The CDR3 sequence is 14 residues long. V was pared by 0 bases and J by 8 bases, with 5 bases of the junction left unmatched. CDR3 in amino acids: CSVEDDRGGEKLFF. The CDR3 DNA follows: TGCAGCGTTGAAGATGACAGGGGTGGGGAAAAACTGTTTTTT.

This chain uses TRBV4-1 with TRBJ2-3; 7 bases line up with TRBD1. In germline, CDR1 is MGHRA, CDR2 YSYEKL. J lost 11 bases, V lost 3 bases, and 8 bases had no gene match. The CDR3 loop spans 13 amino acids. This chain's CDR3 is CASSHTGEIQQYF. In nucleotides, the CDR3 is TGCGCCAGCAGCCACACAGGGGAAATTCAGCAGTATTTT.

J is TRBJ1-2 and V is TRBV18; D is uncertain. The CDR3 is 12 residues long. In germline, CDR1 is KGHSH, CDR2 LQKENI. V lost 3 bases to trimming and J lost 7 bases, with 9 bases between them. CDR3 sequence: CASSPALLGYTF. CDR3 coding DNA: TGTGCCAGCTCACCGGCTCTCCTTGGCTACACCTTC. The complete variable domain, with remaining parts taken from reference TRBV18 and TRBJ1-2, reads NAGVMQNPRHLVRRRGQEARLRCSPMKGHSHVYWYRQLPEEGLKFMVYLQKENIIDESGMPKERFSAEFPKEGPSILRIQQVVRGDSAAYFCASSPALLGYTFGSGTRLTVV.